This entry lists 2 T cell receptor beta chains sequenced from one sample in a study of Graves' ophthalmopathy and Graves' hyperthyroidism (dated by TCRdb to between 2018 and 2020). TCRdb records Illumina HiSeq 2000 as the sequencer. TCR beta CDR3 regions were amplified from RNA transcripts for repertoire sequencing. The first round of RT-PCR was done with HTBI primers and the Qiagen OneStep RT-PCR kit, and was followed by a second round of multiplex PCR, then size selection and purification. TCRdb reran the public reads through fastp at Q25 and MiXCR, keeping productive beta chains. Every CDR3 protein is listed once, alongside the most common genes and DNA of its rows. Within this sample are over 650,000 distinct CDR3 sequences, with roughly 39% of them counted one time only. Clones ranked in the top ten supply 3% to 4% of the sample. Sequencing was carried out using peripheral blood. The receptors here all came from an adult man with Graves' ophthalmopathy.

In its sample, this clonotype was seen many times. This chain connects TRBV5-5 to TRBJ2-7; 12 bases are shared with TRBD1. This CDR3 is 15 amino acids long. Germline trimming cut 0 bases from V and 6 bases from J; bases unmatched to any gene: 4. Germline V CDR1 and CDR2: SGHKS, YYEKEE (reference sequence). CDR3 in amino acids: CASSLGGTGGSEQYF. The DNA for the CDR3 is TGTGCCAGCAGCTTGGGTGGGACAGGGGGCTCCGAGCAGTACTTC.

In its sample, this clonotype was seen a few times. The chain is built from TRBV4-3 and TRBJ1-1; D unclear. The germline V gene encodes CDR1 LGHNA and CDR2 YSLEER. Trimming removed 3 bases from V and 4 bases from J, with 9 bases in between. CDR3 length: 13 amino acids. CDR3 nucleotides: TGCGCCAGCAGCCAGGAGACCGGCACTGAAGCTTTCTTT. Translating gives CASSQETGTEAFF.